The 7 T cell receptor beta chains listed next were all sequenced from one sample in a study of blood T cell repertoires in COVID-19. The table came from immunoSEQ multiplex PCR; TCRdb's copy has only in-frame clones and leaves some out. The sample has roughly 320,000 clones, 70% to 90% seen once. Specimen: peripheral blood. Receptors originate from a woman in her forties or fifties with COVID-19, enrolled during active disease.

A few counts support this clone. CDR3 loop: CASSSGSRGLGGELFF. CDR3 in DNA: TGTGCCAGCAGTTCCGGGTCCAGGGGTTTGGGCGGGGAGCTGTTTTTT. The rearrangement uses TRBV5-4 and TRBJ2-2, with a possible D match to TRBD1 (6 bases). V was trimmed by 5 bases and J by 7 bases, leaving 21 bases between them. Per germline, CDR1 SGHNT and CDR2 YYREEE (reference sequence). The CDR3 runs 16 residues.

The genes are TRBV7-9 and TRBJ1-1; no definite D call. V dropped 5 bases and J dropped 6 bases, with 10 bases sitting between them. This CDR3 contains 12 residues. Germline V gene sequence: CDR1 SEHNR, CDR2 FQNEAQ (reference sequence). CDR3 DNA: TGTGCCAGCAGCCCCAGGTATGCTGAAGCTTTCTTT. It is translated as CASSPRYAEAFF. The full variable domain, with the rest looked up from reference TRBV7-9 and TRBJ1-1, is DTGVSQNPRHKITKRGQNVTFRCDPISEHNRLYWYRQTLGQGPEFLTYFQNEAQLEKSRLLSDRFSAERPKGSFSTLEIQRTEQGDSAMYLCASSPRYAEAFFGQGTRLTVV.

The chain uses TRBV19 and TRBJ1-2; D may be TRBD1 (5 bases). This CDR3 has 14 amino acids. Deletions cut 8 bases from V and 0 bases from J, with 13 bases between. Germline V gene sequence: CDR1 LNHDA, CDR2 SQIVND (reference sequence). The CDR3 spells CASDPGRANYGYTF. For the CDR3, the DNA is TGTGCCAGTGACCCAGGCAGGGCTAACTATGGCTACACCTTC.

The CDR3 DNA sequence: TGTGCCAGCAGCCCCCCGGGGTCAACTAATGAAAAACTGTTTTTT. Encoded protein: CASSPPGSTNEKLFF. The chain joins TRBV9 to TRBJ1-4; D is unresolved. Per the germline V gene, CDR1 is SGDLS and CDR2 is YYNGEE. This CDR3 contains 15 residues. V lost 4 bases to trimming and J lost 0 bases, with 10 bases between them.

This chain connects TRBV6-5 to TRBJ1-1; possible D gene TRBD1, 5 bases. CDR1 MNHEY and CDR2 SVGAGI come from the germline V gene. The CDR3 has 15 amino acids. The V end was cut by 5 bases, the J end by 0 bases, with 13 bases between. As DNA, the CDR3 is TGTGCCAGCAGTCCCCGACAGACGCTGAACACTGAAGCTTTCTTT. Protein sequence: CASSPRQTLNTEAFF.

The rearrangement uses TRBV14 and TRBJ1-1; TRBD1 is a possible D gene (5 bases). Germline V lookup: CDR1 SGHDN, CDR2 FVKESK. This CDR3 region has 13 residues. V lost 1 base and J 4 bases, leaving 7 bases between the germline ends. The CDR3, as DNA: TGTGCCAGCAGCCAAGTAGGGGTCACTGAAGCTTTCTTT. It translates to CASSQVGVTEAFF.

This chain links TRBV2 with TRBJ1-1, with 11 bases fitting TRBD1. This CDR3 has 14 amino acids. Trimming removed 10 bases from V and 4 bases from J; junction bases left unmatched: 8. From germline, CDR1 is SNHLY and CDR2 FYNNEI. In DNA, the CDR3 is TGTGCCACCAAAGGACAGGGGGCGTTCACTGAAGCTTTCTTT. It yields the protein CATKGQGAFTEAFF.